This TCR beta chain was obtained from a study of read filtering for tumor transcriptome and immune sequencing. Regarding the study as a whole: About 81.9% of IR-seq clonotypes had a single read, yet these held roughly 3.3% of reads. RNA-seq captured clonotypes less deeply and reliably than IR-seq.

This clonotype was seen at least ten times. Its antigen is unidentified. The library was built from about 0.4 ug RNA with molecular barcoded adaptors for alpha/delta and beta/gamma chains. TCRdb itself ran the reads through MiXCR, one entry per CDR3 protein. The data show fewer than 50,000 distinct CDR3 sequences, roughly 13% seen once. There are 15 residues in the CDR3. Per germline, CDR1 SGDLS and CDR2 YYNGEE. Losses at the gene ends were 0 bases for V and 7 bases for J; bases not matched to a gene: 3. The sequencing input was a population of CD138-negative cells sorted from bone marrow. V and J are TRBV9 and TRBJ2-1, with TRBD2 matching 11 bases. This TCR came from a donor at least 40 years old with multiple myeloma. CDR3 DNA: TGTGCCAGCAGCGTAGTACTAGCGGGAGCAAATGAGCAGTTCTTC. Its translation: CASSVVLAGANEQFF.